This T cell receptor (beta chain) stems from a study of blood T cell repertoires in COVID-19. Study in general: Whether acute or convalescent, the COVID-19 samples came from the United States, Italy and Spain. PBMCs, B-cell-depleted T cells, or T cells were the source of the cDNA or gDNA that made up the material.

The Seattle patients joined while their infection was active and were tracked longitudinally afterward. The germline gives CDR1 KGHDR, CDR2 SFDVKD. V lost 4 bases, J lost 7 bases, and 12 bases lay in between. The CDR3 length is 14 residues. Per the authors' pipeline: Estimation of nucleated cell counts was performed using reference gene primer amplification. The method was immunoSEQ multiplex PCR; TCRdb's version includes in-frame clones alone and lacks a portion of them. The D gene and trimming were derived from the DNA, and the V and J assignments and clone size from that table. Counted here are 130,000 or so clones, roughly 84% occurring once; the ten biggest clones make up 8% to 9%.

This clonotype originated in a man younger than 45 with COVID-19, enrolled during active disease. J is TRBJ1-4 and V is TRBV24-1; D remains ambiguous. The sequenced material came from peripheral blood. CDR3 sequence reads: CATSEPGTIEKLFF. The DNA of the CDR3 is TGTGCCACCAGTGAACCAGGTACCATTGAAAAACTGTTTTTT.